The sequence of this T cell receptor beta chain was determined in a study of siplizumab effects on memory and regulatory T cells. The CDR3 length is 15 residues. Germline loops: CDR1 SGDLS, CDR2 YYNGEE. V shed 0 bases and J shed 9 bases, with 16 bases lying between them. Per sample, around 10^5 TCR templates underwent assay. Data came from immunoSEQ multiplex PCR; TCRdb stores just in-frame clones and leaves some out. The sample carries over 100,000 clones, 80% to 95% recorded once. The rearrangement links TRBV9 to TRBJ1-3; D gene ambiguous. Sequenced material: non-Treg CD4+ T cells sorted from blood. The TCR sequence derives from a human donor in good health. The CDR3 DNA is TGTGCCAGCAGCGTAGCCCCCTTCCTGGGAGGCACCATATATTTT. Protein sequence: CASSVAPFLGGTIYF.